The 3 T cell receptor beta chains below were found in one sample sequenced in a study of T cell changes during pregnancy in multiple sclerosis. Sequencing was performed with immunoSEQ multiplex PCR; in TCRdb, only in-frame clones are kept and a portion is missing. Among around 50,000 clones, approximately 92% were seen once, and the ten largest hold about 0.6%. Sequenced here: CD4+ T cells from peripheral blood mononuclear cells, sampled after pregnancy. All receptors derive from a female donor with multiple sclerosis, enrolled in a pregnancy study.

The chain joins TRBV18 to TRBJ2-3, with unresolved D. The V end lost 3 bases, the J end lost 2 bases, and 6 bases lay between the germline ends. In germline, CDR1 is KGHSH, CDR2 LQKENI. The CDR3 covers 13 residues. The CDR3: CASSPGLTDTQYF. The CDR3 nucleotides are TGTGCCAGCTCACCCGGTCTCACAGATACGCAGTATTTT.

This rearrangement joins TRBV10-2 to TRBJ1-4; weak D call: TRBD1 (5 bases). CDR3 length: 13 residues. Germline-derived CDR1 and CDR2 are WSHSY and SAAADI. The ends were cut back, 2 bases at V and 11 bases at J, with 12 bases in the middle. Here the CDR3 reads CASSEILGDKLFF. CDR3 nucleotide sequence: TGCGCCAGCAGTGAGATCTTAGGGGATAAACTGTTTTTT.

This chain joins TRBV27 and TRBJ1-3; D is possibly TRBD1 (5 bases). The CDR3 runs 14 residues. V was cut by 3 bases and J by 4 bases, with 10 bases left in between. CDR1 MNHEY and CDR2 SMNVEV come from the germline V gene (reference sequence). The CDR3 reads CASSLVGPGNTIYF. The DNA for the CDR3 is TGTGCCAGCAGTTTGGTGGGGCCAGGAAACACCATATATTTT.